This T cell receptor (beta chain) was sequenced in a study of chemoradiotherapy in HPV16-positive cancers. TCRdb keeps only in-frame clones here, not all; method: immunoSEQ multiplex PCR. The sample lists 4,800 or so clones; more than 80% were seen once. The CDR3 contains 13 residues. From germline, CDR1 is MNHEY and CDR2 SVGAGI. V was clipped by 7 bases and J by 0 bases, with 9 bases between them. The V call is TRBV6-5, the J call TRBJ1-1; D gene uncertain. The sequencing used tumor tissue, collected from a patient who underwent chemoradiotherapy. The sequence was obtained from a human donor with HPV-associated anogenital cancer. The CDR3 here is CASKRSMNTEAFF. CDR3 in DNA: TGTGCCAGCAAGAGGAGTATGAACACTGAAGCTTTCTTT.